The T cell receptor beta chain under discussion was sequenced for a study of T cells in Graves' hyperthyroidism and ophthalmopathy. Study-level points and caveats: The authors' 13 V-J model separated ophthalmopathy from stable hyperthyroidism.

Each 10 ml fresh peripheral blood draw supplied the PBMCs. TCR beta CDR3 regions were amplified from RNA transcripts. Carried out on the TCR CDR3, a first-round RT-PCR used the HTBI primer set. MiXCR, applied by TCRdb to the multiplex PCR reads, yields one record per CDR3 protein. The data show under 350,000 distinct CDR3 sequences, less than 30% seen once. This clonotype was counted between two and nine times. Its antigen is undetermined. What was sequenced was blood. This receptor was identified in a man in his forties with Graves' hyperthyroidism that later progressed to Graves' ophthalmopathy.

CDR3 coding DNA: TGTGCCAGCAGCATACAGGGCACTGAAGCTTTCTTT. It codes for CASSIQGTEAFF. This chain links TRBV12-3 or TRBV12-4 with TRBJ1-1; D perhaps matches TRBD1 (6 bases). This CDR3 comprises 12 residues. Between the trimmed V and J ends, which lost 6 bases and 4 bases, there was a span of 9 bases.